Listed below are T cell receptor beta chains from one sample, sequenced in a study of untreated major depressive disorder. The assay was immunoSEQ multiplex PCR, and TCRdb's table has in-frame clones only and misses some. The profile shows more than 20,000 clones, around 93% of them singletons. The sequenced material came from CD4+ T cells from PBMCs. These receptors all come from a man aged 25 to 40 in good health. Both conserved end residues are part of each CDR3. Size is stated for part of the rows, as once, few or many counts, or as a class when the clone is expanded.

v_call	j_call	clone_size	cdr3_aa
TRBV2	TRBJ2-4	-	CASWTGNQAKNIQYF
TRBV29-1	TRBJ2-1	-	CSVELAGASNEQFF
TRBV2	TRBJ1-2	-	CASSEAGEYGYTF
TRBV5-6	TRBJ1-4	-	CASSLFTASNEKLFF
TRBV6-1	TRBJ2-3	-	CASKGGGGTDTQYF
TRBV20-1	TRBJ2-1	-	CSAEGNEQFF
TRBV7-2	TRBJ2-3	-	CASINPQAGDTQYF
TRBV15	TRBJ1-1	-	CATSRDRNRGSTEAFF
TRBV5-6	TRBJ2-7	-	CASSFSHEQYF
TRBV9	TRBJ2-1	once	CASSVAGTTYNEQFF
TRBV29-1	TRBJ1-2	-	CSVSRGEAYGYTF
TRBV5-4	TRBJ2-3	-	CASSLGSTDTQYF
TRBV2	TRBJ2-1	-	CASSEFREYNEQFF
TRBV11-2	TRBJ2-2	-	CASSLRSSGSAGELFF
TRBV4-3	TRBJ1-5	few	CASSQDRNVNQPQHF
TRBV7-9	TRBJ2-3	-	CASSLVMGDTQYF
TRBV10-3	TRBJ2-7	-	CAISEKSWEQYF
TRBV30	TRBJ1-5	-	CAWSVWGGDNNQPQHF
TRBV6-5	TRBJ1-4	-	CASNYHYGATNEKLFF
TRBV9	TRBJ1-5	-	CASSLYGTGGPGNQPQHF
TRBV5-4	TRBJ2-1	-	CASSLGDRGNEQFF
TRBV7-3	TRBJ1-2	-	CASSRGQSYGYTF
TRBV14	TRBJ1-5	-	CASSQPHGGSNQPQHF
TRBV19	TRBJ1-2	-	CASSLKGGPNYGYTF
TRBV4-1	TRBJ1-5	-	CASSQGRGINQPQHF
TRBV27	TRBJ1-3	-	CASSLQGGSGNTIYF
TRBV6-4	TRBJ1-5	-	CATLNQPQHF
TRBV11-2	TRBJ2-7	once	CASSPPAAASYEQYF
TRBV29-1	TRBJ2-3	-	CSVGQGATDTQYF
TRBV18	TRBJ2-3	-	CASSQDRSTDTQYF
TRBV29-1	TRBJ2-7	-	CSVRQSSYEQYF
TRBV14	TRBJ1-1	-	CASSQVPWPQNTEAFF
TRBV7-6	TRBJ2-4	-	CASSAPGQGNIQYF
TRBV25-1	TRBJ2-2	-	CASSWRQNTGELFF
TRBV27	TRBJ2-1	-	CASSLTREPYNEQFF
TRBV19	TRBJ2-3	-	CASSIVAVGDTQYF
TRBV7-2	TRBJ2-7	-	CASSLSDGAYEQYF
TRBV4-3	TRBJ2-3	-	CASSQGTLTGADTQYF
TRBV6-4	TRBJ2-7	-	CAKRTEFYEQYF
TRBV19	TRBJ1-1	once	CASRYRERKAEAFF
TRBV5-8	TRBJ2-7	-	CASSLVAEQYF
TRBV5-1	TRBJ2-5	-	CASSLVGGLKEETQYF
TRBV11-3	TRBJ2-1	-	CASSRDRHNEQFF
TRBV5-4	TRBJ1-2	-	CASSPRTGGPYYGYTF
TRBV5-8	TRBJ1-1	-	CASRPGGPPNTEAFF
TRBV25-1	TRBJ2-7	-	CASSPAGGLGEQYF
TRBV9	TRBJ1-5	-	CASSSDRHQPQHF